The clone carrying this TCR beta chain has at least ten counts. The sample is drawn from a study of CD8 T cells in ankylosing spondylitis. Germline CDR1 is MNHEY and CDR2 is SMNVEV (reference sequence). CDR3 length equals 9 residues. V lost 4 bases to trimming and J lost 5 bases, with 0 bases between them. MiXCR was run by TCRdb on the 5' RACE reads, yielding one entry per CDR3 protein. The data hold roughly 180,000 distinct CDR3 sequences, with around a tenth observed a single time. The TCR was taken from a male donor with ankylosing spondylitis or in good health (not recorded which). Material: blood, either unsorted or a sorted T cell fraction (not recorded which). This chain uses TRBV27 with TRBJ2-7; no clear D gene. This CDR3 reads CASSYEQYF. In nucleotides, the CDR3 is TGTGCCAGCAGTTACGAGCAGTACTTC.